These T cell receptor beta chains were read from a single sample in a study of cytomegalovirus exposure and HLA in healthy donors. Profiled with immunoSEQ multiplex PCR; TCRdb holds only in-frame clones, not every one. The sample has about 150,000 clones, more than 80% seen once. The material sequenced was PBMCs. The source of these receptors is a woman aged 30 to 39 in good health and CMV-seropositive. The CDR3 runs from the conserved cysteine through the conserved F or W. The order of the fields is J gene, V gene, D gene, clone size, CDR3 DNA, CDR3 protein. A D gene is named only where the DNA matches it firmly. A row's size may be missing; if present it is once, few, many or a size class.

TRBJ1-5 TRBV7-9 NA NA TGTGCCAGCAGCCCCGGACAGTATCAGCCCCAGCATTTT CASSPGQYQPQHF
TRBJ2-1 TRBV5-4 TRBD2 NA TGTGCCAGCAGCCCAATAGCGGGAGGGCCTACCAATGAGCAGTTCTTC CASSPIAGGPTNEQFF
TRBJ2-2 TRBV6-4 NA NA TGTGCCAGCAGTGACTCTAGCACCGGGGAGCTGTTTTTT CASSDSSTGELFF
TRBJ2-3 TRBV7-9 NA NA TGTGCCAGCACCGGGTCTGAATGGCGAAGGACAGATACGCAGTATTTT CASTGSEWRRTDTQYF
TRBJ1-4 TRBV2 TRBD1 NA TGTGCCAGCAGGGGACAGGGGGCTAATGAAAAACTGTTTTTT CASRGQGANEKLFF
TRBJ2-7 TRBV15 TRBD2 NA TGTGCCACCAGCAGAGGATGGGGAGGGGAGTCTTCAATCCACGAGCAGTACTTC CATSRGWGGESSIHEQYF
TRBJ2-1 TRBV18 NA NA TGTGCCAGCTCGGATGCTAGCTTGAGCCATGAGCAGTTCTTC CASSDASLSHEQFF
TRBJ2-7 TRBV5-6 TRBD2 few TGTGCCAGCAGCTTGGTTGGCGGGAGTTCCTACGAGCAGTACTTC CASSLVGGSSYEQYF
TRBJ2-1 TRBV9 TRBD2 NA TGTGCCAGCAGCGTAAACCCGGGCGGGAGTGTCGATGAGCAGTTCTTC CASSVNPGGSVDEQFF
TRBJ2-3 TRBV27 NA NA TGTGCCAGCAGTTTAGCAACGACGGGGGATACGCAGTATTTT CASSLATTGDTQYF
TRBJ2-3 TRBV6-4 TRBD2 NA TGTGCCAGCAGTGCAACTAGCGAAAATACGCAGTATTTT CASSATSENTQYF
TRBJ2-7 TRBV4-1 NA NA TGCGCCAGCAGCCGGTATATCCCGGGACTTGCGACCTACGAGCAGTACTTC CASSRYIPGLATYEQYF
TRBJ2-3 TRBV28 NA NA TGTGCCAGCAGTCTGGGGGCTACAGATACGCAGTATTTT CASSLGATDTQYF
TRBJ2-7 TRBV7-8 TRBD2 NA TGTGCCAGCAGCCCCGTTACGGGAGGGACCTACGAGCAGTACTTC CASSPVTGGTYEQYF
TRBJ2-1 TRBV4-1 TRBD2 NA TGCGCCAGCAGCCAAGGTAGCGGGCCCTACAATGAGCAGTTCTTC CASSQGSGPYNEQFF
TRBJ2-1 TRBV2 NA NA TGTGCCAGCAGTGATATAGGGGTGGGATACAATGAGCAGTTCTTC CASSDIGVGYNEQFF
TRBJ1-4 TRBV11-2 NA NA TGTGCCAGCAGCTCTCGTACGGGAGCAACTAATGAAAAACTGTTTTTT CASSSRTGATNEKLFF
TRBJ1-5 TRBV23-1 TRBD1 NA TGCGCCAGCAGTCATGTAGAGGGGGCTGGTAGCAATCAGCCCCAGCATTTT CASSHVEGAGSNQPQHF
TRBJ1-1 TRBV6-1 TRBD1 NA TGTGCCAGCAGTGAGGACAGGGGGGACACTGAAGCTTTCTTT CASSEDRGDTEAFF
TRBJ2-1 TRBV6-5 TRBD2 NA TGTGCCAGCACACCGACGCTGGGGGGGGAGCAGTTCTTC CASTPTLGGEQFF
TRBJ2-7 TRBV5-1 NA NA TGCGCCAGCTCCGGTGGGGCAGGTCATCCCTACGAGCAGTACTTC CASSGGAGHPYEQYF
TRBJ2-7 TRBV7-9 NA NA TGTGCCAGCAGCTTACCATCCGGGGACGAGCAGTACTTC CASSLPSGDEQYF
TRBJ1-2 TRBV29-1 NA few TGCAGCGGTTCCGAGGGCTTCGGCTATGGCTACACCTTC CSGSEGFGYGYTF
TRBJ2-1 TRBV27 NA NA TGTGCCAGCAGTTCCGGGTCCCCGGTACTCAATGAGCAGTTCTTC CASSSGSPVLNEQFF
TRBJ2-1 TRBV5-1 TRBD2 NA TGCGCCAGCAGCCCTATAGGTGGCGGGAGAGAGGTTGAGCAGTTCTTC CASSPIGGGREVEQFF
TRBJ1-2 TRBV19 NA NA TGTGCCAGTAGTATTGTCAGGGGATACTATGGCTACACCTTC CASSIVRGYYGYTF
TRBJ2-7 TRBV7-9 TRBD1 NA TGTGCCAGCAGCTTCTGGGGGGGACAGGGTGGCTACGAGCAGTACTTC CASSFWGGQGGYEQYF
TRBJ1-5 TRBV5-5 NA few TGTGCCAGCAGCTTGGAACCTCCTAGAGATCAGCCCCAGCATTTT CASSLEPPRDQPQHF
TRBJ1-2 TRBV4-1 TRBD1 NA TGCGCCAGCAGCCAGAGGGGACAGAACTATGGCTACACCTTC CASSQRGQNYGYTF
TRBJ2-5 TRBV15 NA NA TGTGCCACCAGCAGAGCTGCCTATGGGGGGGAGACCCAGTACTTC CATSRAAYGGETQYF
TRBJ2-7 TRBV6-6 TRBD2 NA TGTGCCAGCAGTTCCGGGACTAGCGGGACCTACGAGCAGTACTTC CASSSGTSGTYEQYF
TRBJ2-7 TRBV5-1 TRBD1 once TGCGCCAGCAGCTTGGCCCTGCCCGGACAGGGGGCCCACGAGCAGTACTTC CASSLALPGQGAHEQYF
TRBJ1-4 TRBV7-9 NA NA TGTGCCAGCAGGCACACAGGAAACGAAAAACTGTTTTTT CASRHTGNEKLFF